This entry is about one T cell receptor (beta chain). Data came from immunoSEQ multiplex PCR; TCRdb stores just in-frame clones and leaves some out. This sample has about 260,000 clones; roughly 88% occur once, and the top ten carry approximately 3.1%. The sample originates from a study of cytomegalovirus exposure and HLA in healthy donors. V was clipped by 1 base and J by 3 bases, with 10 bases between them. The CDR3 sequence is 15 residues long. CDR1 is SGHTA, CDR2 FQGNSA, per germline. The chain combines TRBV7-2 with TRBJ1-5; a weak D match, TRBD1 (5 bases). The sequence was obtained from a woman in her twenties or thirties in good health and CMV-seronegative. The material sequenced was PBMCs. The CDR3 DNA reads TGTGCCAGCAGCTTAGGCCAGGGTCCCAATCAGCCCCAGCATTTT. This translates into CASSLGQGPNQPQHF.